This T cell receptor beta chain was recovered during a study of technical replicates of blood from several donors. TCRdb's table, derived via immunoSEQ multiplex PCR, lists solely in-frame clones and lacks some. The profile shows 75,000 to 95,000 clones, around 94% of them singletons. The CDR3 sequence is 17 residues long. V dropped 3 bases and J dropped 8; count of bases not matched to a gene: 13. Germline-derived CDR1 and CDR2 are SGDLS and YYNGEE. This TCR was recovered from a human donor in good health. This chain connects TRBV9 to TRBJ2-1; 11 positions agree with TRBD2. The specimen was T cells isolated from PBMCs. CDR3 amino acids: CASSASLLAGALDEQFF. As DNA, the CDR3 is TGTGCCAGCAGCGCATCTTTACTAGCGGGAGCTTTAGATGAGCAGTTCTTC.